This entry lists 29 T cell receptor beta chains sequenced from one sample in a study of cytomegalovirus exposure and HLA in healthy donors. A multiplex PCR was run with 60 Vbeta primers and 13 Jbeta primers. The method was immunoSEQ multiplex PCR; TCRdb's version includes in-frame clones alone and lacks a portion of them. The sample records about 120,000 clones, 70% to 90% being singletons. What was sequenced was PBMCs. These receptors were taken from a man in his forties or fifties in good health and CMV-seronegative.

V gene TRBV4-1 combines with J gene TRBJ2-7; D not resolved. Germline lookup yields CDR1 MGHRA and CDR2 YSYEKL. Trimming removed 1 base at V and 2 bases at J, with 12 bases between. The CDR3 runs 15 residues. The CDR3 bases are TGCGCCAGCAGCCAAGTCCGTGACAAAGCCTACGAGCAGTACTTC. This gives the protein CASSQVRDKAYEQYF.

This clone was detected only once. The chain couples TRBV25-1 to TRBJ1-6; D not certain. Germline V gene data show CDR1 as MGHDK and CDR2 as SYGVNS. This CDR3 region has 14 residues. Trimming took 3 bases from V and 6 from J, leaving 9 bases between them. DNA for the CDR3: TGTGCCAGCAGTGACGAAATACTTAATTCACCCCTCCACTTT. Encoded protein: CASSDEILNSPLHF. Together with reference TRBV25-1 and TRBJ1-6, the CDR3 gives the full variable domain: EADIYQTPRYLVIGTGKKITLECSQTMGHDKMYWYQQDPGMELHLIHYSYGVNSTEKGDLSSESTVSRIRTEHFPLTLESARPSHTSQYLCASSDEILNSPLHFGNGTRLTVT.

V gene TRBV6-5 combines with J gene TRBJ2-2; D is unclear. Between the trimmed V and J ends, which lost 2 bases and 2 bases, there was a span of 9 bases. The CDR3 spans 15 residues. Germline CDR1 and CDR2: MNHEY and SVGAGI. The CDR3 reads CASSYKTPNTGELFF. For the CDR3, the DNA is TGTGCCAGCAGTTACAAGACACCAAACACCGGGGAGCTGTTTTTT.

J is TRBJ1-1 and V is TRBV5-1, with a possible D match to TRBD1 (6 bases). The CDR3 spans 14 residues. Germline V gene lookup returns CDR1 SGHRS and CDR2 YFSETQ. V was shortened by 6 bases and J by 1 base, with 13 bases between the two germline ends. CDR3 sequence reads: CASMRGGGNTEAFF. CDR3 nucleotides: TGCGCCAGCATGAGGGGGGGCGGGAACACTGAAGCTTTCTTT.

As DNA, the CDR3 is TGTGCCAGCAGTTACCCGGGACACCTGGAGCTGTTTTTT. Translated: CASSYPGHLELFF. The genes are TRBV6-5 and TRBJ2-2, with D possibly TRBD1 on 6 matching bases. Trimming shortened V by 2 bases and J by 10 bases, and 11 bases separated the two germline ends. CDR3 size: 13 residues. Germline CDR1 is MNHEY and CDR2 is SVGAGI.

This sequence joins TRBV6-6 and TRBJ2-1; TRBD1 matches 9 bases. With V trimmed by 7 bases and J by 7 bases, 5 bases remained unmatched. The CDR3 loop spans 13 amino acids. CDR1 is MNHNY, CDR2 SVGAGI, per germline (reference sequence). CDR3 loop: CASTGDRANEQFF. CDR3 DNA: TGTGCCAGCACCGGGGACAGGGCGAATGAGCAGTTCTTC.

The CDR3 loop reads CAGGGDNGYTF. CDR3 in DNA: TGTGCCGGCGGGGGAGACAATGGCTACACCTTC. The J gene is TRBJ1-2, the V gene TRBV7-6; D possibly corresponds to TRBD1 (5 bases). Germline V gene data show CDR1 as SGHVS and CDR2 as FNYEAQ. The CDR3 contains 11 residues. Deletions cut 11 bases from V and 6 bases from J, with 13 bases between.

V usage is TRBV10-3 and J usage is TRBJ1-2; 7 nucleotides agree with TRBD1. The CDR3 extends over 12 amino acids. Germline assignment: CDR1 ENHRY and CDR2 SYGVKD. The V segment lost 0 bases and the J segment 14 bases; nucleotides outside the gene matches: 6. The CDR3 coding sequence is TGTGCCATCAGTGAGTCTACAGGGACAGAAACCTTC. This translates into CAISESTGTETF.

A few counts support this clone. V gene TRBV4-3 combines with J gene TRBJ1-3; TRBD1 is a possible D gene (5 bases). The germline V and J ends were trimmed by 4 bases and 5 bases, with 15 bases remaining between them. Germline V gives CDR1 LGHNA, CDR2 YSLEER. This CDR3 spans 15 amino acids. CDR3 in amino acids: CASSPGTGSRNTIYF. CDR3 in DNA: TGCGCCAGCAGCCCAGGGACCGGGAGTCGAAACACCATATATTTT.

The rearrangement links TRBV19 to TRBJ2-7; TRBD2 aligns across 13 bases. Germline V CDR1 and CDR2: LNHDA, SQIVND (reference sequence). This CDR3 is 16 amino acids long. V lost 8 bases and J lost 6; bases outside the gene matches: 13. CDR3 region: CASRVSGTSGTGEQYF. The CDR3 nucleotides are TGTGCCAGTCGGGTCTCGGGGACTAGCGGGACTGGCGAGCAGTACTTC.

The chain couples TRBV27 to TRBJ2-2, with 9 nucleotides matching TRBD1. The J segment lost 6 bases and the V segment lost 5 bases, leaving 7 bases of the junction unmatched. Germline V gene data show CDR1 as MNHEY and CDR2 as SMNVEV (reference sequence). There are 15 residues in the CDR3. CDR3 sequence (DNA): TGTGCCAGCAGTCGTGGGACAGGGTCCTCCGGGGAGCTGTTTTTT. It is translated as CASSRGTGSSGELFF.

The chain recombines TRBV19 with TRBJ1-6; TRBD1 aligns across 8 bases. Trimming removed 6 bases from V and 7 bases from J; junction bases left unmatched: 5. Germline V gene sequence: CDR1 LNHDA, CDR2 SQIVND (reference sequence). This CDR3 comprises 14 residues. The CDR3 here is CASSPTGANSPLHF. Written as DNA, the CDR3 is TGTGCCAGTAGCCCGACAGGGGCCAATTCACCCCTCCACTTT. The entire variable domain, with the rest obtained from reference TRBV19 and TRBJ1-6, is as follows: DGGITQSPKYLFRKEGQNVTLSCEQNLNHDAMYWYRQDPGQGLRLIYYSQIVNDFQKGDIAEGYSVSREKKESFPLTVTSAQKNPTAFYLCASSPTGANSPLHFGNGTRLTVT.

The chain combines TRBV7-8 with TRBJ2-2; TRBD2 agrees at 9 bases. The CDR3 is made up of 19 amino acids. The V segment lost 4 bases and the J segment 1 base; nucleotides outside the gene matches: 13. CDR1 is SGHVS and CDR2 is FQNEAQ in the germline V gene. The CDR3 DNA is TGTGCCAGCAGCTCCCATAGCGGGAGCCTCAGAGGGAACACCGGGGAGCTGTTTTTT. Translated, it gives CASSSHSGSLRGNTGELFF.

This clone appeared a few times. The V and J genes are TRBV30 and TRBJ1-1; D unclear. CDR3 size: 14 residues. The germline V gene has CDR1 GTSNPN and CDR2 SVGIG (reference sequence). Trimming took off 2 bases at V and 3 bases at J, with 13 bases between the two ends. In DNA, the CDR3 is TGTGCCTGGAGTAGGTGGGGAGGCCACACTGAAGCTTTCTTT. Translation: CAWSRWGGHTEAFF. Filled out from reference TRBV30 and TRBJ1-1, the complete variable domain reads SQTIHQWPATLVQPVGSPLSLECTVEGTSNPNLYWYRQAAGRGLQLLFYSVGIGQISSEVPQNLSASRPQDRQFILSSKKLLLSDSGFYLCAWSRWGGHTEAFFGQGTRLTVV.

This chain joins TRBV5-1 and TRBJ2-1; D is undetermined. The CDR3 contains 14 residues. Looked up from germline, CDR1 is SGHRS and CDR2 is YFSETQ. Trimming cost V 1 base and J 8 bases, with 13 bases left between them. CDR3 residues: CASSLTIRADEQFF. The CDR3 DNA reads TGCGCCAGCAGCTTGACGATACGCGCCGATGAGCAGTTCTTC.

The chain is built from TRBV10-3 and TRBJ2-7, with TRBD1 matching 9 bases. Germline CDR1 ENHRY, CDR2 SYGVKD. The V and J ends lost 2 bases and 2 bases, in that order; junction bases with no gene match: 7. The CDR3 runs 16 residues. This CDR3 reads CAISEGIGTGPYEQYF. In DNA, the CDR3 is TGTGCCATCAGTGAGGGAATCGGGACAGGGCCCTACGAGCAGTACTTC.

V gene TRBV7-9 combines with J gene TRBJ2-3; 8 bases line up with TRBD2. Germline V gene sequence: CDR1 SEHNR, CDR2 FQNEAQ (reference sequence). The V and J ends lost 5 bases and 2 bases, in that order; junction bases with no gene match: 9. The CDR3 is 16 amino acids. The CDR3 here is CASSLAASGHTDTQYF. CDR3 DNA: TGTGCCAGCAGCCTCGCGGCTAGCGGGCACACAGATACGCAGTATTTT.

As to this clone: The same CDR3 also results from other DNA sequences found in this sample. The genes are TRBV5-6 and TRBJ1-2; 10 bases are a match to TRBD1. V dropped 0 bases and J dropped 3; count of bases not matched to a gene: 5. This CDR3 has 16 amino acids. Germline-derived CDR1 and CDR2 are SGHDT and YYEEEE. The CDR3 nucleotides are TGTGCCAGCAGCTTGGCCGGGACAGGGGTTTACTATGGCTACACCTTC. This translates into CASSLAGTGVYYGYTF.

V is TRBV7-6 and J is TRBJ2-1, with 12 nucleotides matching TRBD2. In germline, CDR1 is SGHVS, CDR2 FNYEAQ. V lost 5 bases and J lost 7; bases outside the gene matches: 12. This CDR3 is 17 amino acids long. The CDR3, as DNA: TGTGCCAGCAGCCCACGCCAGGGACTAGCGGGTGGTAATGAGCAGTTCTTC. This sequence encodes CASSPRQGLAGGNEQFF.

The count of this clone is one. The chain uses TRBV19 and TRBJ2-3; 11 bases fit TRBD1. V trimming: 0 bases; J trimming: 4 bases; junction bases outside the gene matches: 3. Per germline, CDR1 LNHDA and CDR2 SQIVND (reference sequence). There are 16 residues in the CDR3. This chain's CDR3 is CASSIDRTGGSDTQYF. CDR3 DNA: TGTGCCAGTAGTATAGACCGGACAGGGGGCTCAGATACGCAGTATTTT.

The chain links TRBV9 to TRBJ2-5, with TRBD2 identical over 11 bases. Germline CDR1 SGDLS, CDR2 YYNGEE. The CDR3 loop spans 16 amino acids. V lost 5 bases to trimming and J lost 2 bases; unmatched junction nucleotides: 8. CDR3 bases: TGTGCCAGCAGTGACCGACTAGCGGGAACACAAGAGACCCAGTACTTC. This codes for CASSDRLAGTQETQYF.

This chain connects TRBV7-8 to TRBJ2-3; D might be TRBD1 (6 bases). V was trimmed by 3 bases and J by 0 bases, leaving 10 bases between them. From germline, CDR1 is SGHVS and CDR2 FQNEAQ. This CDR3 is built from 15 residues. The CDR3 loop reads CASSFRTGSTDTQYF. The CDR3 region has the DNA TGTGCCAGCAGCTTCCGTACAGGGAGCACAGATACGCAGTATTTT.

This clone was recorded only once. This chain joins TRBV6-6 and TRBJ1-1; the D gene is possibly TRBD1 (5 bases). With 0 bases removed from V and 4 bases from J, the gap between germline ends came to 9 bases. Germline CDR1 and CDR2: MNHNY and SVGAGI (reference sequence). The CDR3 runs to 14 residues. CDR3 sequence reads: CASSYSQGSTEAFF. In DNA, the CDR3 is TGTGCCAGCAGTTACTCGCAGGGAAGCACTGAAGCTTTCTTT.

V is TRBV6-5 and J is TRBJ1-6, with D unresolved. Germline CDR1 reads MNHEY; CDR2 reads SVGAGI. Trimming shortened V by 1 base and J by 9 bases, and 13 bases separated the two germline ends. This CDR3 region has 15 residues. CDR3 amino acids: CASSYWSGMGSPLHF. CDR3 coding DNA: TGTGCCAGCAGTTACTGGTCAGGCATGGGTTCACCCCTCCACTTT.

The chain has TRBV5-1 and TRBJ1-2; D unresolved. The CDR3 spans 15 residues. CDR1 and CDR2 from the germline V gene are SGHRS and YFSETQ. Trimming removed 0 bases at V and 0 bases at J, with 9 bases between. The CDR3 DNA reads as TGCGCCAGCAGCTTGGCGTCAGGCTCTAACTATGGCTACACCTTC. This gives the protein CASSLASGSNYGYTF.

This chain links TRBV5-6 with TRBJ2-3; 7 nucleotides match TRBD2. This CDR3 has 15 amino acids. V was pared by 7 bases and J by 4 bases, with 12 bases of the junction left unmatched. Per germline, CDR1 SGHDT and CDR2 YYEEEE. CDR3 nucleotides: TGTGCCAGCGCCAATCTGGCTAGCGGCGCAGATACGCAGTATTTT. Translated: CASANLASGADTQYF.

CDR3 in DNA: TGTGCCAGCAGCCTGGCTAGCGAAGAGACCCAGTACTTC. Translating it yields CASSLASEETQYF. The genes are TRBV7-9 and TRBJ2-5; a possible D gene is TRBD2 (6 bases). The CDR3 length is 13 residues. Trimming stripped 5 bases from V and 3 bases from J, with 10 bases between. In germline, CDR1 is SEHNR, CDR2 FQNEAQ (reference sequence).

V gene TRBV5-1 combines with J gene TRBJ2-7; perhaps TRBD1 as D (6 bases). The V end lost 0 bases, the J end lost 3 bases, and 16 bases lay between the germline ends. Germline lookup yields CDR1 SGHRS and CDR2 YFSETQ. The CDR3 runs 16 residues. CDR3 sequence reads: CASSLVTGQAFYEQYF. CDR3 sequence (DNA): TGCGCCAGCAGCTTGGTAACGGGACAAGCCTTCTACGAGCAGTACTTC.

V and J are TRBV7-2 and TRBJ2-1, with 7 bases aligning to TRBD1. V gave up 2 bases and J gave up 9 bases; unmatched junction bases: 10. This CDR3 contains 15 residues. Germline assignment: CDR1 SGHTA and CDR2 FQGNSA. Here the CDR3 DNA reads TGTGCCAGCAGCTTAACCCGGGACAGTAGATTTGAGCAGTTCTTC. Protein: CASSLTRDSRFEQFF.